Included here is one T cell receptor beta chain sequence, with context. The data were obtained in a study of shared clonotypes between healthy human individuals. The V gene's germline CDR1 is SGHNT and CDR2 YYREEE (reference sequence). Trimming took off 2 bases at V and 0 bases at J, with 8 bases between the two ends. The CDR3 spans 15 residues. TCRdb keeps only in-frame clones here, not all; method: immunoSEQ multiplex PCR. The sample includes a few million clones, more than 80% of them seen just once. The chain is built from TRBV5-4 and TRBJ2-2; a weak D match, TRBD1 (5 bases). The sequence came from a man younger than 35 in good health. Sequencing input: naive CD4+ T cells sorted from blood. Regarding subset: CD45RA+ positively selected. CDR3 bases: TGTGCCAGCAGCTTCAGGACAACGAACACCGGGGAGCTGTTTTTT. Translation gives CASSFRTTNTGELFF. Complete variable domain (other parts from reference TRBV5-4 and TRBJ2-2): ETGVTQSPTHLIKTRGQQVTLRCSSQSGHNTVSWYQQALGQGPQFIFQYYREEENGRGNFPPRFSGLQFPNYSSELNVNALELDDSALYLCASSFRTTNTGELFFGEGSRLTVL.